These T cell receptor beta chains were read from a single sample in a study of regulatory T cells in long-lasting Graves disease. TCRdb processed the multiplex PCR reads anew with MiXCR; each CDR3 protein has one entry. Of a few hundred thousand distinct CDR3 sequences in the sample, about 22% were seen once. The specimen was peripheral blood mononuclear cells (PBMCs), collected when the disease was refractory, from a patient treated with antithyroid drugs. The receptors stem from a female donor with Graves disease. The CDR3 runs from the conserved cysteine through the conserved F or W. D genes are given only for firm matches. Expanded clones get a size class; other rows say once, few or many, or leave the size out.

d_gene	v_gene	j_gene	abundance	CDR3nt	CDR3aa
.	TRBV6-2/TRBV6-3	TRBJ1-1	.	TGTGCCAGCAGTTACTTTCTGGAAACTCCAACTGAAGCTTTCTTT	CASSYFLETPTEAFF
.	TRBV19	TRBJ2-5	many	TGTGCCAGTAGTAATCTGGGACAAGAGACCCAGTACTTC	CASSNLGQETQYF
TRBD2	TRBV6-1	TRBJ2-7	.	TGTGCCAGCCACCAGGGACTAGTTACCTACGAGCAGTACTTC	CASHQGLVTYEQYF
.	TRBV30	TRBJ1-6	.	TGTGCCTGGACAGGGGCGGCTGGTAATTCACCCCTCCACTTT	CAWTGAAGNSPLHF
TRBD1	TRBV7-2	TRBJ2-3	.	TGTGCCAGCAGCCCCGACAGGGTCCGGGATACGCAGTATTTT	CASSPDRVRDTQYF
TRBD2	TRBV20-1	TRBJ2-5	many	TGCAGTGCGAGGACTAGCGAAGTCCAAGAGACCCAGTACTTC	CSARTSEVQETQYF
.	TRBV5-1	TRBJ1-1	.	TGCGCCAGCAGCAGCTCGGCGGCGAACACTGAAGCTTTCTTT	CASSSSAANTEAFF
TRBD2	TRBV28	TRBJ2-7	many	TGTGCCACTACGGGGGGTCACGAGCAGTACTTC	CATTGGHEQYF
.	TRBV2	TRBJ2-2	many	TGTGCCAGCAGTGGAATGGGGCAAACGCCCACCGGGGAGCTGTTTTTT	CASSGMGQTPTGELFF
TRBD1	TRBV6-1	TRBJ1-1	many	TGTGCCGTTTCGACAGGGATTGAAGCTTTCTTT	CAVSTGIEAFF
.	TRBV2	TRBJ2-7	many	TGTGCCAGCGTCGACAGGAATTCCTACGAGCAGTACTTC	CASVDRNSYEQYF
.	TRBV11-3	TRBJ2-7	few	TGTGCCAGCAGCTTAGTCGTACAGATGAGCTACGAGCAGTACTTC	CASSLVVQMSYEQYF
.	TRBV5-8	TRBJ1-1	many	TGTGCCAGCAGCCAAGGCTGGGGGACTGAAGCTTTCTTT	CASSQGWGTEAFF
TRBD1	TRBV6-2/TRBV6-3	TRBJ1-1	.	TGTGTCAGTCAGACAGGGATGAACACTGAAGCTTTCTTT	CVSQTGMNTEAFF
.	TRBV11-2	TRBJ2-6	.	TGTGCCAGCGGACTGGGGGGGGCCAACGTCCTGACTTTC	CASGLGGANVLTF
.	TRBV12-3/TRBV12-4	TRBJ2-7	many	TGTGCCAGGACAAGTAGGCAGGGAGGCCACGAGCAGTACTTC	CARTSRQGGHEQYF
.	TRBV6-5	TRBJ1-2	many	TGTGCCAGCAGTTACTCACAGGGACGCTACACCTTC	CASSYSQGRYTF
TRBD1	TRBV19	TRBJ1-1	.	TGTGCCAGTAGTCCCGACAGGGGGCGGACTGGAGCTTTCTTT	CASSPDRGRTGAFF
.	TRBV29-1	TRBJ1-1	.	TGCAGCGTTGTCGGACCCGGGGGGGACACTGGAGCTTTCTTT	CSVVGPGGDTGAFF
.	TRBV6-1	TRBJ1-1	many	TGTGCCAGCAGTCCGGACAGACGTGAAGCTTTCTTT	CASSPDRREAFF
.	TRBV7-3	TRBJ2-2	.	TGTGCCAGCAGCTTAAGTGCAGGGTCAAGTTTCACCGGGGAGCTGTTTTTT	CASSLSAGSSFTGELFF
.	TRBV20-1	TRBJ2-7	.	TGCAGTGCTAAGGAGGGGGGAAGCAACGAGCAGTACTTC	CSAKEGGSNEQYF
.	TRBV28	TRBJ2-7	many	TGTGCCAGCAGTCCCGATGTACTAGCTTATTCCATCTACGAGCAGTACTTC	CASSPDVLAYSIYEQYF
.	TRBV30	TRBJ2-1	.	TGTGCCCTAAGTGGGAGCTCCTACAATGAGCAGTTCTTC	CALSGSSYNEQFF
.	TRBV6-1	TRBJ2-7	many	TGTGCCAGCAGAATCGGGAGACACTACGAGCAGTACTTC	CASRIGRHYEQYF
.	TRBV12-3/TRBV12-4	TRBJ2-5	many	TGTGCCAGCAGAAACTCCCTCCCATGGGGAAAGACCCAGTACTTC	CASRNSLPWGKTQYF
.	TRBV7-2	TRBJ2-3	few	TGTGCCAGCGGAATTGGGGATACGCAGTATTTT	CASGIGDTQYF
TRBD2	TRBV11-2	TRBJ2-2	few	TGTGCCAGCAGCTCTGGGACTAGCGGGAGGGCCGGCACCGGGGAGCTGTTTTTT	CASSSGTSGRAGTGELFF
TRBD1	TRBV16	TRBJ1-2	.	TGTGCCAGCAGCCAATCTGACAGGGGGCGAGATGGCTACACCTTC	CASSQSDRGRDGYTF
TRBD1	TRBV20-1	TRBJ1-1	few	TGCAGTGCTAGGAGGGACAGGGGATTTAACACTGAAGCTTTCTTT	CSARRDRGFNTEAFF
.	TRBV7-9	TRBJ1-1	many	TGTGCCAGCAGCTTTGACACTGAAGCTTTCTTT	CASSFDTEAFF
TRBD1	TRBV10-3	TRBJ2-5	few	TGTGCCATCAGGAAGGACAGGGGGCAAGAGACCCAGTACTTC	CAIRKDRGQETQYF
TRBD1	TRBV7-2	TRBJ1-1	many	TGTGCCAGCAGCCCAGACAGGGGGAGGACTGAAGCTTTCTTT	CASSPDRGRTEAFF
.	TRBV20-1	TRBJ1-4	.	TGCAGTGCTAGAATCCCCAGTCTCGGTGAAAAACTGTTTTTT	CSARIPSLGEKLFF
.	TRBV20-1	TRBJ1-4	many	TGCAGTGCTCGAAAGGGGGGGGGTGAAAAACTGTTTTTT	CSARKGGGEKLFF
TRBD1	TRBV5-1	TRBJ2-6	.	TGCGCCAGCAGCTTGGCGGGACAGGGTTCTTCCGGGGCCAACGTCCTGACTTTC	CASSLAGQGSSGANVLTF
TRBD1	TRBV12-3/TRBV12-4	TRBJ1-1	.	TGTGCCAGCAGTTTAGGTGGGGGACAGAGGGCTTTCTTT	CASSLGGGQRAFF
TRBD1	TRBV2	TRBJ1-2	many	TGTGCCAGCAGTGTACAGGGGGCGGATGGCTACACCTTC	CASSVQGADGYTF
.	TRBV12-3/TRBV12-4	TRBJ1-2	many	TGTGCCAGCAGTTTACGGGCAGGGGACGGCTACACCTTC	CASSLRAGDGYTF
.	TRBV28	TRBJ2-2	many	TGTGCCAGCCACTCCGGGACCCTAACAGGAGAGCTGTTTTTT	CASHSGTLTGELFF
.	TRBV19	TRBJ2-5	.	TGTGCCAGTAGTATGTCTCTGGCGTCCGTGACCCAAGAGACCCAGTACTTC	CASSMSLASVTQETQYF
.	TRBV5-6	TRBJ1-1	.	TGTGCCAGCAGCTTTGCGGCCACGAACACTGAAGCTTTCTTT	CASSFAATNTEAFF
.	TRBV7-2	TRBJ2-5	many	TGTGCCAGCAGCTATCGTGGTGAGCAAGAGACCCAGTACTTC	CASSYRGEQETQYF
.	TRBV2	TRBJ1-4	many	TGTGCCAGCAGTGATTATACGCCTAATGAAAAACTGTTTTTT	CASSDYTPNEKLFF
.	TRBV20-1	TRBJ1-2	many	TGCAGTGCAATATCGACAGACAACTATGGCTACACCTTC	CSAISTDNYGYTF
.	TRBV6-1	TRBJ1-3	few	TGTGCCAGCAGCCCCGTGTTCCCTGGAAACACCATATATTTT	CASSPVFPGNTIYF
.	TRBV20-1	TRBJ2-7	.	TGCAGTGCCCGGGGCGCCGAGCAGTACTTC	CSARGAEQYF
TRBD2	TRBV29-1	TRBJ2-5	few	TGCAGCGTTGGGCCAACTAGCGGGAGAGGGGAGACCCAGTACTTC	CSVGPTSGRGETQYF